The sequence of this TCR beta chain was determined in a study of blood T cell repertoires in COVID-19. Overall study: Researchers got acute and convalescent COVID-19 samples from the United States, Italy and Spain.

V dropped 0 bases and J dropped 2; count of bases not matched to a gene: 4. The CDR3 sequence is 16 residues long. Germline V gives CDR1 SGHRS, CDR2 YFSETQ. The table lists this clone with a count of one. Clones were read by immunoSEQ multiplex PCR, and TCRdb kept only the in-frame ones, dropping some. This table has about 190,000 clones, roughly 80% appearing once. This clonotype was sampled from a woman aged 50 to 60 with acute or convalescent COVID-19. Material for sequencing was peripheral blood. V is TRBV5-1 and J is TRBJ2-3, with 9 bases identical to TRBD2. The DNA of the CDR3 is TGCGCCAGCAGCTTGGGAGCGGGGGGAGACACAGATACGCAGTATTTT. It encodes CASSLGAGGDTDTQYF.